The T cell receptor (beta chain) described here comes from a study of T cells after yellow fever vaccination. Template switching with 5'RACE generated the TCR cDNA and added a universal primer site and UMIs. TCRdb used MiXCR to reprocess the 5' RACE reads, holding one entry per CDR3 protein. The table includes roughly 74,000 distinct CDR3 sequences, approximately 6.9% detected once. This clonotype was counted only a few times. The target antigen is unknown. Study-level points and caveats: Clones that expanded after primary vaccination mostly reappeared after the booster (roughly 96% CD4, about 89% CD8). Contamination by abundant bulk-population clonotypes could be present in FACS-sorted repertoires. Of the clonotypes, a small share occurred in both CD4 and CD8 compartments.

The J segment lost 9 bases and the V segment lost 6 bases, leaving 6 bases of the junction unmatched. This CDR3 spans 14 amino acids. The germline V gene encodes CDR1 SGHVS and CDR2 FQNEAQ. This chain joins TRBV7-8 and TRBJ1-6; 9 nucleotides agree with TRBD1. This clonotype was obtained from a man between 18 and 35 years old who received the YFV17D yellow fever vaccine. This material consisted of CD8+ T cells sorted from PBMCs, taken around 5 days after the first yellow fever vaccination. The CDR3 reads CASRRDRVFSPLHF. In DNA, the CDR3 is TGTGCCAGCAGGCGGGACAGGGTTTTTTCACCCCTCCACTTT.